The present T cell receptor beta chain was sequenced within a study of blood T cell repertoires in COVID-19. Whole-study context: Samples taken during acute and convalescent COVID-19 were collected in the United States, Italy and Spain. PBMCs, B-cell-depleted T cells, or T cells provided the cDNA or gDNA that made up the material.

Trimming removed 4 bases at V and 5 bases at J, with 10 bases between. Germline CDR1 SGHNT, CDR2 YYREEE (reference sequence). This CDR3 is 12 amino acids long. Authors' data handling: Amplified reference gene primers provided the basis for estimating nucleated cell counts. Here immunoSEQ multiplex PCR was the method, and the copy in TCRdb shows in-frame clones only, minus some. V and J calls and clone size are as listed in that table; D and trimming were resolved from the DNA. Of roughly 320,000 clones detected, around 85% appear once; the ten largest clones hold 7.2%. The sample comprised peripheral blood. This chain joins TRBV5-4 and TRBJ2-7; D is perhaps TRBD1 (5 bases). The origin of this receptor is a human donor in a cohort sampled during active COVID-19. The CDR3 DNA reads TGTGCCAGCAGCGAAGACAGACACGAGCAGTACTTC. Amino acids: CASSEDRHEQYF. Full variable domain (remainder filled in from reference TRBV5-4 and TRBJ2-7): ETGVTQSPTHLIKTRGQQVTLRCSSQSGHNTVSWYQQALGQGPQFIFQYYREEENGRGNFPPRFSGLQFPNYSSELNVNALELDDSALYLCASSEDRHEQYFGPGTRLTVT.